Below, 10 T cell receptor beta chains from the same sample are listed, as sequenced in a study of T cell repertoires in cytomegalovirus infection. These receptors' antigens are unknown. TCRdb reprocessed the reads via MiXCR and lists one record per CDR3 protein. Of about 900,000 distinct CDR3 sequences in the sample, around 30% were seen once. This specimen was cultured CD8+ T cells from PBMCs, taken from culture after CMV antigen stimulation. These receptors originate from a human donor in good health (CMV status not recorded). Some clones in this sample may be carry-over from other donors' samples.

This chain connects TRBV12-3 or TRBV12-4 to TRBJ1-5, with D hard to call. Trimming stripped 7 bases from V and 9 bases from J, with 16 bases between. The CDR3 runs 13 residues. The CDR3 sequence: CASNLETPWPQHF. The CDR3, as DNA: TGTGCCAGCAATCTTGAGACTCCTTGGCCCCAGCATTTT.

This clonotype occurred a few times. The chain carries TRBV7-9 and TRBJ1-6; D unclear. With 1 base removed from V and 7 bases from J, the gap between germline ends came to 11 bases. The CDR3 loop spans 15 amino acids. CDR1 SEHNR and CDR2 FQNEAQ come from the germline V gene (reference sequence). CDR3 DNA sequence: TGTGCCAGCAGCTTAGTTGCGGGGATCAATTCACCCCTCCACTTT. Its translation: CASSLVAGINSPLHF.

This clonotype has just a few counts. This chain joins TRBV6-2 or TRBV6-3 and TRBJ2-3, with 13 bases aligning to TRBD2. The CDR3 spans 16 residues. The V gene's germline CDR1 is MNHEY and CDR2 SVGEGT. V lost 6 bases, J lost 3 bases, and 6 bases stayed unmatched. CDR3 in DNA: TGTGCCAGCAGCCTAACTAGCGGGGGGGCGACAGATACGCAGTATTTT. Its translation: CASSLTSGGATDTQYF.

This clonotype showed up many times. The rearrangement joins TRBV7-2 to TRBJ1-6; tentatively, D is TRBD1 (5 bases). This CDR3 spans 16 amino acids. Per germline, CDR1 SGHTA and CDR2 FQGNSA. The ends were cut back, 4 bases at V and 8 bases at J, with 18 bases in the middle. DNA for the CDR3: TGTGCCAGCAGCTCCTTAGGCGGGACGGCGTATTCACCCCTCCACTTT. Translated, it gives CASSSLGGTAYSPLHF.

There are a few counts of this clonotype. The chain links TRBV10-3 to TRBJ2-3, with D possibly matching TRBD1 (7 bases). The CDR3 runs 13 residues. Germline loops: CDR1 ENHRY, CDR2 SYGVKD. Trimming left V 9 bases short and J 1 base short, with 11 bases between. The CDR3 loop reads CAILRGGTDTQYF. Here the CDR3 DNA reads TGTGCCATTCTCAGGGGGGGCACAGATACGCAGTATTTT.

The rearrangement joins TRBV20-1 to TRBJ2-7; 9 bases fit TRBD1. The V gene's germline CDR1 is DFQATT and CDR2 SNEGSKA (reference sequence). The V segment lost 5 bases and the J segment 7 bases; nucleotides outside the gene matches: 12. CDR3 length: 14 residues. CDR3 amino acids: CSAEQGQGIWEQYV. Written as DNA, the CDR3 is TGCAGTGCTGAACAGGGACAGGGCATATGGGAGCAGTACGTC.

A note on this clonotype: A much bigger clone sits one base away, suggesting this may be a read error. The V gene is TRBV7-6, the J gene TRBJ1-2; 8 bases map to TRBD1. The CDR3 spans 14 residues. The germline CDR1 and CDR2 sequences are SGHVS and FNYEAQ. With 6 bases clipped from V and 6 bases from J, the junction kept 9 bases outside the gene matches. The CDR3: CASRPRDRRHGYTF. The CDR3 nucleotides read TGTGCCAGCAGGCCCCGGGACAGGCGGCATGGCTACACCTTC.

This clonotype was counted a single time. This chain links TRBV18 with TRBJ1-5; possible D gene TRBD1, 6 bases. The CDR3 has 15 amino acids. Germline V gene sequence: CDR1 KGHSH, CDR2 LQKENI. The V gene lost 6 bases and the J gene lost 5 bases, with 17 bases spanning the gap. The CDR3 is CASSGGAGLDQPQHF. CDR3 nucleotides: TGTGCCAGCTCCGGGGGGGCTGGGCTCGATCAGCCCCAGCATTTT.

This clonotype was seen a handful of times. The genes are TRBV15 and TRBJ2-1; TRBD1 agrees at 7 bases. The germline V gene encodes CDR1 LNHNV and CDR2 YYDKDF (reference sequence). The CDR3 spans 15 residues. The V and J ends lost 3 bases and 3 bases, in that order; junction bases with no gene match: 5. In nucleotides, the CDR3 is TGTGCCACCAGCAGGAGACAGGGCTTCTACAATGAGCAGTTCTTC. It codes for CATSRRQGFYNEQFF.

The V and J genes are TRBV6-5 and TRBJ1-2, with 8 nucleotides matching TRBD1. Germline CDR1 is MNHEY and CDR2 is SVGAGI. This CDR3 region has 16 residues. Trimming at V came to 0 bases and at J to 4 bases, leaving 7 bases not matched to a gene. CDR3 DNA sequence: TGTGCCAGCAGTTACTCCATGCAGGGGGCCGGCTATGGCTACACCTTC. Its protein is CASSYSMQGAGYGYTF.